These T cell receptor beta chains were read from a single sample in a study of T cell repertoires in cytomegalovirus infection. TCRdb recomputed calls from the reads with MiXCR, one row per CDR3 protein. This sample yields approximately 730,000 distinct CDR3 sequences, of which around a third are seen a single time; 15% to 20% belongs to the top ten. No antigens are known for them. The starting material was cultured PBMCs, obtained from culture after CMV antigen stimulation. These receptors all come from a human donor in good health (CMV status not recorded). Some clones in this sample may be carry-over from other donors' samples. CDR3s include the opening cysteine and the closing phenylalanine or tryptophan. D genes are given only for firm matches. A clone size is listed for some rows: how often the clone was seen (once, few, many), or a class if it is expanded.

J,size,D,V,DNA,CDR3
TRBJ2-3,many,.,TRBV6-2/TRBV6-3,TGTGCCAGCAGTTACATGGGGAATACAGATACGCAGTATTTT,CASSYMGNTDTQYF
TRBJ2-3,few,.,TRBV12-3/TRBV12-4,TGTGCCAGCAGTTTACAGGGGCCTTCGGATACGCAGTATTTT,CASSLQGPSDTQYF
TRBJ2-3,.,.,TRBV11-2,TGTGCCAGCAGCTTCCCGGACATCACAGATACGCAGTATTTT,CASSFPDITDTQYF
TRBJ1-2,.,TRBD1,TRBV20-1,TGCAGTGCTAGAACCGGGACAGGGGATGGCTACACCTTC,CSARTGTGDGYTF
TRBJ2-5,.,.,TRBV12-3/TRBV12-4,TGTGCCAGCACGGCCCACCCGGGTGAGACCCAGTACTTC,CASTAHPGETQYF
TRBJ1-5,many,.,TRBV7-2,TGTGCCAGCAGCTTAGCGCTGTCGCCCCAGCATTTT,CASSLALSPQHF
TRBJ1-6,.,.,TRBV5-4,TGTGCCAGCAGTTTTTCCCTCGACAGTGCCAATTCACCCCTCCACTTT,CASSFSLDSANSPLHF
TRBJ1-2,.,.,TRBV7-2,TGTGCCAGCAGCTCCCGACAGAACTATGGCTACACCTTC,CASSSRQNYGYTF
TRBJ2-7,.,TRBD1,TRBV3-1,TGTGCCAGCAGCCAAGTGGGACAGGGGAACGAGCAGTACTTC,CASSQVGQGNEQYF
TRBJ1-4,few,TRBD1,TRBV7-6,TGTGCCAGCAGCTTAGCCACAGGGGGCGCGGATGAAAAACTGTTTTTT,CASSLATGGADEKLFF
TRBJ1-1,many,.,TRBV7-2,TGTGCCAGCAGCTTAGTAGGGGTGGTCACTGAAGCTTTCTTT,CASSLVGVVTEAFF
TRBJ2-7,.,.,TRBV2,TGTGCCAGCAGCACAGCCCAGGGTCGGAGTGACGAGCAGTACTTC,CASSTAQGRSDEQYF
TRBJ2-3,few,TRBD2,TRBV7-2,TGTGCCAGCAGCTCGGAGACTAGCGGGAGGGGGTTAGATACGCAGTATTTT,CASSSETSGRGLDTQYF
TRBJ2-3,.,TRBD2,TRBV5-4,TGTGCCAGCAGCTTCGGGACTAGCGGGGGGTCAGATACGCAGTATTTT,CASSFGTSGGSDTQYF
TRBJ2-2,few,.,TRBV7-2,TGTGCCAGCAGCTTTTCTCCTGCGGCTTTCGCCGGGGAGCTGTTTTTT,CASSFSPAAFAGELFF
TRBJ1-4,.,TRBD1,TRBV14,TGTGCCAGCAGCATGGGACAGGAAAAACTGTTTTTT,CASSMGQEKLFF
TRBJ1-1,.,.,TRBV27,TGTGCCAGCAGTCTACCCCCAGGGCAAGCTTTCTTT,CASSLPPGQAFF
TRBJ1-2,.,.,TRBV2,TGTGCCAGCAAGGCAGCGACAGGAAGCTATGGCTACACCTTC,CASKAATGSYGYTF
TRBJ1-2,.,.,TRBV20-1,TGCAGTGCTAGAGATCACGTTAACTATGGCTACACCTTC,CSARDHVNYGYTF
TRBJ1-6,few,.,TRBV11-2,TGTGCCAGCAGTTCCTACCCGGGACCTGGATCACCCCTCCACTTT,CASSSYPGPGSPLHF
TRBJ2-1,.,TRBD1,TRBV28,TGTGCCAGCAGTCCCCTGGACAGGGCCTACAATGAGCAGTTCTTC,CASSPLDRAYNEQFF
TRBJ2-3,.,.,TRBV11-2,TGTGCCAGCAGCTTGTTGGCTTCCGGGGGAGATACGCAGTATTTT,CASSLLASGGDTQYF
TRBJ1-1,.,.,TRBV4-1,TGCGCCAGCAGCCAAGATCAAGGGGTTCTTTCGGACACTGAAGCTTTCTTT,CASSQDQGVLSDTEAFF
TRBJ2-7,.,TRBD1,TRBV5-1,TGCGCCAGCAGCAAAGACAGGGTTTACGAGCAGTACTTC,CASSKDRVYEQYF
TRBJ2-1,.,TRBD1,TRBV7-9,TGTGCCAGCAGCATACGACAGGGTTCTGGGCCTTACAATGAGCAGTTCTTC,CASSIRQGSGPYNEQFF
TRBJ2-7,.,.,TRBV19,TGTGCCAGTAGTATAGAGGCTTCCTACGAGCAGTACTTC,CASSIEASYEQYF
TRBJ2-5,many,TRBD2,TRBV7-2,TGTGCCAGCAGCCAAAGCCCGGGACTAGCGAGAGGCCAAGAGACCCAGTACTTC,CASSQSPGLARGQETQYF
TRBJ2-5,few,.,TRBV7-6,TGTGCCAGCAGCTTAGCGGAGGACCCTCAAGAGACCCAGTACTTC,CASSLAEDPQETQYF
TRBJ2-2,.,TRBD1,TRBV5-6,TGTGCCAGCAGCTGGGACAGAAACACCGGGGAGCTGTTTTTT,CASSWDRNTGELFF
TRBJ2-2,few,.,TRBV6-1,TGTGCCAGCAGCTACGACAGAGTTCTGAACACCGGGGAGCTGTTTTTT,CASSYDRVLNTGELFF
TRBJ2-7,.,.,TRBV27,TGTGCCAGCAGAACTGGGACCCCGGGGGAGCAGTACTTC,CASRTGTPGEQYF
TRBJ1-2,.,TRBD1,TRBV7-9,TGTGCCAGCAGCCTCTTGACCGGGACAGCAAATTATGGCTACACCTTC,CASSLLTGTANYGYTF
TRBJ2-1,.,.,TRBV23-1,TGCGCCAGCAGTCCAAAGCGCACAAAGGTATACAATGAGCAGTTCTTC,CASSPKRTKVYNEQFF
TRBJ2-1,few,.,TRBV11-2,TGTGCCAGCAGCTTAGATCCCGGGCGGATAGGGTTCTTC,CASSLDPGRIGFF
TRBJ2-4,few,.,TRBV2,TGTGCCAGTCGGTCGCTCCTAGCCAAAAACATTCAGTACTTC,CASRSLLAKNIQYF
TRBJ1-4,.,.,TRBV10-3,TGTGCCATCAGTGAGGGGGGCGGCGAAAAACTGTTTTTT,CAISEGGGEKLFF
TRBJ2-1,.,TRBD2,TRBV6-1,TGTGCCAGCAGTGAATGGGCGGGGAGGGGAGCGAATGAGCAGTTCTTC,CASSEWAGRGANEQFF